A selection of T cell receptor beta chains follows, all from one sample in a study of blood T cell repertoires in COVID-19. Produced via immunoSEQ multiplex PCR; TCRdb's table is partial and in-frame only. This table has over 200,000 clones, 75% to 90% appearing once. Sequencing used peripheral blood. These receptors originate from a middle-aged man with acute or convalescent COVID-19. The conserved cysteine and the conserved F or W are not part of the CDR3 here. D genes are given only for firm matches. Size values are once, few and many counts, or a class for expanded clones, and some rows have none.

clone_size	v_call	j_call	d_call	cdr3_aa
.	TRBV6-5	TRBJ2-1	.	ASSYRGLPWDEQF
.	TRBV3-1/TRBV3-2	TRBJ2-1	.	ASSQELAGKNEQF
.	TRBV30	TRBJ1-6	.	AWSEGGRYNSPLH
.	TRBV7-9	TRBJ1-6	.	ASSLSGDQYSPLH
once	TRBV19	TRBJ1-1	TRBD1	ASRNPGQGNTEAF
.	TRBV7-2	TRBJ2-7	TRBD2	ASSFSSGGRGAYEQY
.	TRBV19	TRBJ1-5	TRBD1	ASSTPRPDRGDNQPQH
.	TRBV6-5	TRBJ1-2	TRBD1	ASSRDSINYGYT
.	TRBV27	TRBJ1-4	TRBD1	ASSFGQGALGEKLF
few	TRBV19	TRBJ1-5	TRBD1	ASSIRGAGTNQPQH
.	TRBV2	TRBJ1-2	.	AEPGRAGGYT
.	TRBV19	TRBJ1-1	TRBD1	ASSRGGPGTEAF
.	TRBV28	TRBJ1-2	TRBD1	ASRNSGTDYGYT
.	TRBV5-1	TRBJ2-2	.	ASSITDTGELF
.	TRBV9	TRBJ2-2	TRBD2	ASSADITSGAGELF
.	TRBV25-1	TRBJ2-7	.	ASSGLDEQY
.	TRBV9	TRBJ2-2	TRBD1	ASSVEQGVYIAGELF
.	TRBV6-5	TRBJ1-5	.	ASSSRGGWDQPQH
.	TRBV6-1	TRBJ2-7	TRBD2	ASSDLAGVDEQY
.	TRBV5-5	TRBJ1-2	.	ASSLANFGSYYGYT
.	TRBV15	TRBJ2-3	.	ATSSGTPYTDTQY
once	TRBV12-3/TRBV12-4	TRBJ2-1	TRBD2	ASSPLAGIQF
.	TRBV5-4	TRBJ2-3	.	ASSLQGATDTQY
.	TRBV9	TRBJ2-7	.	ASSVGIDEQY
.	TRBV15	TRBJ2-1	TRBD2	ATSRLTSATYNEQF
.	TRBV9	TRBJ2-2	TRBD2	ASSSGLAGPGELF
.	TRBV5-1	TRBJ2-7	.	ASTPGSSYEQY
.	TRBV7-2	TRBJ2-3	TRBD2	ASSPWTSGTDTQY
.	TRBV6-6	TRBJ1-5	TRBD1	ASSLSGTGGGQPQH
.	TRBV15	TRBJ2-7	.	ATSREGGQHYEQY
once	TRBV6-5	TRBJ2-7	TRBD1	ATSPQTGIEQY
once	TRBV25-1	TRBJ1-2	TRBD1	ATRSDRGNNYGYT
.	TRBV3-1/TRBV3-2	TRBJ2-2	.	ASSQEWGRGTGELF
.	TRBV7-2	TRBJ1-5	TRBD1	ASSSRTGPNQPQH
.	TRBV5-1	TRBJ2-7	TRBD2	ASSLELAGTYEQY
.	TRBV2	TRBJ2-1	TRBD2	ASSRTSGYNEQF
.	TRBV15	TRBJ2-2	.	ATCCAGNTGELF
.	TRBV6-2/TRBV6-3	TRBJ1-2	.	ASSDPDSLLIYT
.	TRBV10-3	TRBJ1-1	.	AISDPQGAF
.	TRBV15	TRBJ1-2	.	ATSRDRGGVYGYT
.	TRBV7-8	TRBJ1-2	TRBD1	ASSLGQGRYT
.	TRBV30	TRBJ2-5	TRBD1	AWSPGQGRETQY
.	TRBV5-1	TRBJ2-2	.	ASSLGGINTGELF
.	TRBV4-1	TRBJ2-3	TRBD2	ASSQDFPTSGRGTDTQY
.	TRBV6-5	TRBJ1-2	.	ASRTGLRGYT
few	TRBV6-4	TRBJ2-1	.	ASSGGELDEQF
.	TRBV6-5	TRBJ1-5	.	ASGVPGRSNQPQH
once	TRBV5-5	TRBJ2-5	.	ASSSGALQETQY
.	TRBV7-9	TRBJ2-4	TRBD1	ASSWDSPASDIQY
.	TRBV18	TRBJ2-1	TRBD2	ASSPAGGAEQF
.	TRBV2	TRBJ2-3	.	ASRELGQRTDTQY
.	TRBV2	TRBJ2-7	TRBD1	ASSGRQGGEQY
.	TRBV6-6	TRBJ1-3	TRBD1	ASSYDRGRGNTIY
.	TRBV7-8	TRBJ2-3	TRBD2	ASSRYPSGRGTDTQY